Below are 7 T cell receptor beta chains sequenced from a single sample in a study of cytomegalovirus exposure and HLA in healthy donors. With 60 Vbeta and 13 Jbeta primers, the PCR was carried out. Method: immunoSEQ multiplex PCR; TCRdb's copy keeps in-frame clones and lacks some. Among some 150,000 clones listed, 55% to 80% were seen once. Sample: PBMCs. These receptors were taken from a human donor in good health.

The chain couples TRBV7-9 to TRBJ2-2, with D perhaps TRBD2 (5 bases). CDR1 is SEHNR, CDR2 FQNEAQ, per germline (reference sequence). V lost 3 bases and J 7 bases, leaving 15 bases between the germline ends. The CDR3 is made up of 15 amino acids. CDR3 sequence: CASSLRTGIDGELFF. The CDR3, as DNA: TGTGCCAGCAGCTTGCGAACGGGAATCGACGGGGAGCTGTTTTTT.

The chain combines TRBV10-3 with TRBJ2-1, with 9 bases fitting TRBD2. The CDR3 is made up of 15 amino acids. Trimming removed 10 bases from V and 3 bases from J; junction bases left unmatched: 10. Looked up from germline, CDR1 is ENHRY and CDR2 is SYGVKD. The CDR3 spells CATASGLANYNEQFF. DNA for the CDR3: TGTGCCACCGCCTCGGGACTAGCAAACTACAATGAGCAGTTCTTC.

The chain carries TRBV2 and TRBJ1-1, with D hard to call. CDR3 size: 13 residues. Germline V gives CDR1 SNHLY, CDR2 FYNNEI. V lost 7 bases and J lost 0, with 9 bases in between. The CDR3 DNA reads TGTGCCAGCACAGGTCAGGTGAACACTGAAGCTTTCTTT. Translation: CASTGQVNTEAFF.

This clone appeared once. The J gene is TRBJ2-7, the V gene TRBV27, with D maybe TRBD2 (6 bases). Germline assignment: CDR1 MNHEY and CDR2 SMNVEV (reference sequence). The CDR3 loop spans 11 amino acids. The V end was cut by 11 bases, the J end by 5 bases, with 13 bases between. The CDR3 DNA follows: TGTGCCTCGGGGCGGGGCCACGAGCAGTACTTC. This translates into CASGRGHEQYF.

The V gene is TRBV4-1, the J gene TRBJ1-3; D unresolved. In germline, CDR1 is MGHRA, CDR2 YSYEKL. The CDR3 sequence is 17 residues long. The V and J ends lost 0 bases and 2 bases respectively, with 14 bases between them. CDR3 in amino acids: CASSQERKRHTGNTIYF. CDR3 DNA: TGCGCCAGCAGCCAAGAGCGAAAAAGACACACTGGAAACACCATATATTTT.

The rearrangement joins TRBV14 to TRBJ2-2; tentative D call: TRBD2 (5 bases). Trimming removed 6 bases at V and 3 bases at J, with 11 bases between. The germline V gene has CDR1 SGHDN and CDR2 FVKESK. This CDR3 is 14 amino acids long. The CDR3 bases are TGTGCCAGCAGACCAAGGCGGGACACCGGGGAGCTGTTTTTT. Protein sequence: CASRPRRDTGELFF.

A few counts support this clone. CDR3 DNA sequence: TGTGCCGGAGGACTAGATAGGGGCAATGAGCAGTTCTTC. Protein sequence: CAGGLDRGNEQFF. The chain employs TRBV2 and TRBJ2-1; 7 bases agree with TRBD2. This CDR3 comprises 13 residues. The J segment lost 6 bases and the V segment lost 11 bases, leaving 10 bases of the junction unmatched. CDR1 is SNHLY, CDR2 FYNNEI, per germline. Filled out from reference TRBV2 and TRBJ2-1, the complete variable domain reads EPEVTQTPSHQVTQMGQEVILRCVPISNHLYFYWYRQILGQKVEFLVSFYNNEISEKSEIFDDQFSVERPDGSNFTLKIRSTKLEDSAMYFCAGGLDRGNEQFFGPGTRLTVL.